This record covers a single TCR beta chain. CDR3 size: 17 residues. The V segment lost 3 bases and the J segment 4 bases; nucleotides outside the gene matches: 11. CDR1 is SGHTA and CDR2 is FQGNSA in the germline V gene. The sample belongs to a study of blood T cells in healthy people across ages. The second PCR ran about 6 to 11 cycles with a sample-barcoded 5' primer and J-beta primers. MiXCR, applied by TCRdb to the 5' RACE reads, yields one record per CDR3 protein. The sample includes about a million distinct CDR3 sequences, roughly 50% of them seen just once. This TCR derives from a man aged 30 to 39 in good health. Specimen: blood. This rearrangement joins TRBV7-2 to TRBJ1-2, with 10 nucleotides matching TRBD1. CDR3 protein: CASSLSRTGGKGYGYTF. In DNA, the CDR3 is TGTGCCAGCAGCTTGTCCAGGACAGGGGGTAAAGGCTATGGCTACACCTTC.